The 27 T cell receptor beta chains reported below all come from one sample, sequenced in a study of blood T cell repertoires in COVID-19. Libraries were prepared by immunoSEQ multiplex PCR; TCRdb keeps only in-frame clonotypes and omits some of them. The sample carries approximately 77,000 clones, approximately 76% recorded once. The sequenced material came from peripheral blood. The origin of the receptors is an older man with active or convalescent COVID-19.

In DNA form, the CDR3 reads TGTGCCAGCAGCTTACTAGGGAACACCGGGGAGCTGTTTTTT. It is translated as CASSLLGNTGELFF. The genes are TRBV7-3 and TRBJ2-2; D not certain. This CDR3 is built from 14 residues. V dropped 2 bases and J dropped 1 base, with 5 bases sitting between them. Germline V gives CDR1 SGHTA, CDR2 FQGTGA.

The chain uses TRBV9 and TRBJ2-7; the match to TRBD1 covers 9 bases. This CDR3 is built from 14 residues. J lost 4 bases, V lost 4 bases, and 6 bases had no gene match. Germline assignment: CDR1 SGDLS and CDR2 YYNGEE. CDR3 bases: TGTGCCAGCAGCTACAGGGACAGGGTTTACGAGCAGTACTTC. It yields the protein CASSYRDRVYEQYF.

CDR3 DNA sequence: TGTGCCAGCAGCAGGGAAAAAAATTCTTACGAGCAGTACTTC. Protein sequence: CASSREKNSYEQYF. The genes are TRBV2 and TRBJ2-7, with D perhaps TRBD1 (5 bases). The V end lost 6 bases, the J end lost 4 bases, and 16 bases lay between the germline ends. This CDR3 contains 14 residues. Germline V CDR1 and CDR2: SNHLY, FYNNEI.

The chain recombines TRBV10-1 with TRBJ2-2; possibly TRBD1 for D (5 bases). The CDR3 totals 13 residues. Germline V gives CDR1 WNHNN, CDR2 SYGVQD (reference sequence). V shed 4 bases and J shed 6 bases, with 9 bases lying between them. The CDR3 sequence is CASSVGPPGELFF. As DNA, the CDR3 is TGCGCCAGCAGTGTGGGGCCTCCCGGGGAGCTGTTTTTT.

The rearrangement joins TRBV7-2 to TRBJ2-1; D remains ambiguous. The CDR3 has 15 residues. The germline gives CDR1 SGHTA, CDR2 FQGNSA. V dropped 5 bases and J dropped 7 bases, with 18 bases sitting between them. This chain's CDR3 is CASSPPVAGLNEQFF. Written as DNA, the CDR3 is TGTGCCAGCAGCCCCCCAGTAGCCGGCCTGAATGAGCAGTTCTTC.

The J gene is TRBJ2-7, the V gene TRBV30; 8 nucleotides match TRBD2. This CDR3 comprises 15 residues. Germline V gene lookup returns CDR1 GTSNPN and CDR2 SVGIG (reference sequence). J was trimmed by 0 bases and V by 5 bases; bases with no gene match: 9. CDR3 loop: CAWGGKRGFSYEQYF. DNA of the CDR3: TGTGCCTGGGGGGGCAAGCGGGGGTTCTCCTACGAGCAGTACTTC.

This chain connects TRBV7-8 to TRBJ1-6; 8 bases align to TRBD1. Germline values: CDR1 SGHVS, CDR2 FQNEAQ. This CDR3 has 17 residues. Germline trimming cut 5 bases from V and 0 bases from J; bases unmatched to any gene: 6. CDR3 region: CASSNNRGSSYNSPLHF. The DNA for the CDR3 is TGTGCCAGCAGCAATAACAGGGGGAGCTCCTATAATTCACCCCTCCACTTT.

This sequence joins TRBV29-1 and TRBJ2-7, with D possibly matching TRBD1 (5 bases). The CDR3 extends over 12 amino acids. The germline gives CDR1 SQVTM, CDR2 ANQGSEA. The V end was cut by 1 base, the J end by 3 bases, with 7 bases between. CDR3 sequence: CSVEVGRYEQYF. The CDR3 DNA is TGCAGCGTTGAAGTGGGGCGCTACGAGCAGTACTTC.

This sequence joins TRBV5-4 and TRBJ2-7, with 11 bases fitting TRBD1. The junction had 11 bases not matched to a gene; V was cut back by 3 bases and J by 3 bases. Germline V gene lookup returns CDR1 SGHNT and CDR2 YYREEE (reference sequence). The CDR3 length is 17 residues. The CDR3 nucleotides are TGTGCCAGCAGCTCCGGACAGGGGGCGACGAAGGGCTACGAGCAGTACTTC. It specifies CASSSGQGATKGYEQYF. The full variable domain, rest sourced from reference TRBV5-4 and TRBJ2-7, is ETGVTQSPTHLIKTRGQQVTLRCSSQSGHNTVSWYQQALGQGPQFIFQYYREEENGRGNFPPRFSGLQFPNYSSELNVNALELDDSALYLCASSSGQGATKGYEQYFGPGTRLTVT.

V gene TRBV6-5 combines with J gene TRBJ1-4, with TRBD1 matching over 7 bases. There are 14 residues in the CDR3. The V gene end was trimmed by 5 bases and the J gene end by 0 bases; junction bases not matched to a gene: 0. CDR1 and CDR2 from the germline V gene are MNHEY and SVGAGI. The CDR3 reads CASSTGATNEKLFF. In DNA, the CDR3 is TGTGCCAGCAGTACAGGGGCAACTAATGAAAAACTGTTTTTT.

This clone was seen only once. V usage is TRBV5-1 and J usage is TRBJ1-2; 7 bases map to TRBD1. CDR1 is SGHRS and CDR2 is YFSETQ in the germline V gene. Losses at the gene ends were 3 bases for V and 8 bases for J; bases not matched to a gene: 13. The CDR3 has 15 amino acids. This CDR3 is CASSSGTAGLEGYTF. In DNA form, the CDR3 reads TGCGCCAGCAGCTCGGGGACAGCAGGCCTGGAAGGCTACACCTTC.

J is TRBJ2-7 and V is TRBV5-1, with D tentatively TRBD2 (5 bases). Trimming pared 0 bases from V and 4 bases from J, leaving 17 bases between. The length of the CDR3 is 16 residues. Germline CDR1 and CDR2: SGHRS and YFSETQ. The CDR3 protein is CASSLDPTSHAYEQYF. The CDR3 DNA sequence: TGCGCCAGCAGCTTGGACCCTACTAGTCATGCATACGAGCAGTACTTC.

This chain uses TRBV5-5 with TRBJ2-7; no clear D gene. The CDR3 totals 13 residues. The V end was cut by 1 base, the J end by 4 bases, with 9 bases between. The germline gives CDR1 SGHKS, CDR2 YYEKEE (reference sequence). This CDR3 is CASSLLLRYEQYF. The CDR3 bases are TGTGCCAGCAGCTTGTTACTCCGGTACGAGCAGTACTTC.

The genes are TRBV19 and TRBJ1-2; 7 positions agree with TRBD1. This CDR3 is built from 17 residues. Germline V lookup: CDR1 LNHDA, CDR2 SQIVND (reference sequence). The ends lost 4 bases at V and 4 bases at J; junction bases unmatched: 15. CDR3: CASSNSIGQAEIYGYTF. The CDR3, as DNA: TGTGCCAGTAGTAATAGCATTGGACAGGCCGAAATCTATGGCTACACCTTC.

The chain recombines TRBV7-9 with TRBJ2-1, with 7 bases fitting TRBD2. Germline CDR1 reads SEHNR; CDR2 reads FQNEAQ (reference sequence). V lost 5 bases and J lost 8; bases outside the gene matches: 15. The CDR3 contains 16 residues. The DNA for the CDR3 is TGTGCCAGCAGCCTTCAAGGATCAGTTGGGAGGGATGAGCAGTTCTTC. The encoded protein is CASSLQGSVGRDEQFF.

This chain uses TRBV10-3 with TRBJ2-3; 9 bases are shared with TRBD2. Germline V lookup: CDR1 ENHRY, CDR2 SYGVKD. Unmatched junction bases numbered 15, after V lost 8 bases and J lost 6 bases. The CDR3 covers 16 residues. CDR3 region: CAIRYSGGTLPDTQYF. CDR3 DNA: TGTGCCATCCGTTACAGCGGGGGGACTCTACCGGATACGCAGTATTTT.

V usage is TRBV5-4 and J usage is TRBJ2-1; 9 bases agree with TRBD2. Trimming cost V 3 bases and J 4 bases; bases outside gene matches: 5. The CDR3 sequence is 15 residues long. CDR1 is SGHNT and CDR2 is YYREEE in the germline V gene (reference sequence). DNA of the CDR3: TGTGCCAGCAGCTCCCAAGCGGGGGGATACAATGAGCAGTTCTTC. Protein sequence: CASSSQAGGYNEQFF.

The genes are TRBV14 and TRBJ1-4; perhaps TRBD1 as D (6 bases). The CDR3 has 15 amino acids. CDR1 is SGHDN and CDR2 is FVKESK in the germline V gene. Trimming removed 2 bases at V and 8 bases at J, with 15 bases between. The DNA for the CDR3 is TGTGCCAGCAGCCAATTCACCGACAGGAGGGAAAAACTGTTTTTT. Translated, it gives CASSQFTDRREKLFF.

This chain uses TRBV2 with TRBJ2-3, with D uncertain. Trimming left V 6 bases short and J 2 bases short, with 12 bases between. Germline CDR1 reads SNHLY; CDR2 reads FYNNEI. The CDR3 covers 14 residues. CDR3 in DNA: TGTGCCAGCAGACGATATCCTAACACAGATACGCAGTATTTT. Translating it yields CASRRYPNTDTQYF.

The chain is built from TRBV6-1 and TRBJ2-4; 7 bases match TRBD2. With V trimmed by 3 bases and J by 1 base, 0 bases remained unmatched. Per germline, CDR1 MNHNS and CDR2 SASEGT. The CDR3 is made up of 14 amino acids. The CDR3, as DNA: TGTGCCAGCAGTGACGGGGGGGCCAAAAACATTCAGTACTTC. Residues: CASSDGGAKNIQYF.

The chain links TRBV11-3 to TRBJ2-3, with 10 nucleotides matching TRBD2. V lost 1 base and J lost 1; bases outside the gene matches: 2. Germline-derived CDR1 and CDR2 are SGHNT and YENEEA. This CDR3 comprises 16 residues. Here the CDR3 reads CASSLGLAGGTDTQYF. CDR3 coding DNA: TGTGCCAGCAGCTTAGGCCTAGCGGGGGGCACAGATACGCAGTATTTT.

J is TRBJ1-1 and V is TRBV30; D is undetermined. Germline CDR1 is GTSNPN and CDR2 is SVGIG (reference sequence). The CDR3 spans 15 residues. V was pared by 0 bases and J by 4 bases, with 15 bases between. As DNA, the CDR3 is TGTGCCTGGAGTGTATTATCCGGTTCTTTCACTGAAGCTTTCTTT. Protein sequence: CAWSVLSGSFTEAFF.

The chain links TRBV7-9 to TRBJ2-3, with D perhaps matching TRBD1 (5 bases). V lost 5 bases and J lost 0, with 9 bases in between. The V gene's germline CDR1 is SEHNR and CDR2 FQNEAQ (reference sequence). This CDR3 is 14 amino acids long. The CDR3 reads CASSPDMSTDTQYF. CDR3 in DNA: TGTGCCAGCAGCCCGGACATGAGCACAGATACGCAGTATTTT.

The chain links TRBV2 to TRBJ1-5, with 8 bases aligning to TRBD1. The length of the CDR3 is 11 residues. The V gene end was trimmed by 7 bases and the J gene end by 9 bases; junction bases not matched to a gene: 2. Germline values: CDR1 SNHLY, CDR2 FYNNEI. For the CDR3, the DNA is TGTGCCAGCAAAGGGACAGGGCCCCAGCATTTT. Translated: CASKGTGPQHF.

This clone was counted between two and nine times. The J gene is TRBJ2-7, the V gene TRBV9, with 7 positions matching TRBD1. This CDR3 contains 15 residues. The germline V gene encodes CDR1 SGDLS and CDR2 YYNGEE. J gave up 0 bases and V 3 bases, and 6 bases lay outside the gene matches. The CDR3 sequence is CASSARDSSSYEQYF. As DNA, the CDR3 is TGTGCCAGCAGCGCCCGGGACAGCAGCTCCTACGAGCAGTACTTC.

J is TRBJ2-5 and V is TRBV29-1; 7 bases line up with TRBD1. The junction had 2 bases not matched to a gene; V was cut back by 6 bases and J by 4 bases. Germline CDR1 and CDR2: SQVTM and ANQGSEA. The CDR3 is 11 residues long. The CDR3 reads CSVYRGETQYF. The CDR3 DNA sequence: TGCAGCGTGTACAGGGGAGAGACCCAGTACTTC.

The CDR3 bases are TGTGCCATCAGTGAGGCCGAGGCGGGGGGTGGTACAGATACGCAGTATTTT. This sequence encodes CAISEAEAGGGTDTQYF. The chain employs TRBV10-3 and TRBJ2-3; 8 bases are shared with TRBD2. With 2 bases clipped from V and 3 bases from J, the junction kept 10 bases outside the gene matches. This CDR3 has 17 amino acids. CDR1 is ENHRY and CDR2 is SYGVKD in the germline V gene.